This T cell receptor beta chain is from a study of blood T cell repertoires in COVID-19. Background on the study: Some COVID-19 samples were acute and others convalescent; all came from the United States, Italy and Spain. PBMCs, B-cell-depleted T cells, or T cells were the source of the cDNA or gDNA that made up the material.

Per the study methods: Cell counts per sample came from amplifying reference gene primers. TCRdb's copy holds only in-frame clones and misses some; the assay was immunoSEQ multiplex PCR. V and J calls and clone size are as listed in that table; D and trimming were resolved from the DNA. The sample records 50,000 or so clones, roughly 88% being singletons. A few counts support this clone. V was shortened by 0 bases and J by 7 bases, with 13 bases between the two germline ends. The CDR3 length is 15 residues. CDR1 and CDR2 (germline): MNHEY, SVGAGI. The sample consisted of peripheral blood. The receptor was derived from a man in his sixties or seventies with acute or convalescent COVID-19. The chain recombines TRBV6-5 with TRBJ2-1; D may be TRBD2 (7 bases). Here the CDR3 DNA reads TGTGCCAGCAGTTACTCAGTCGCGGGGGCGAATGAGCAGTTCTTC. The encoded protein is CASSYSVAGANEQFF.